These 29 T cell receptor beta chains share one sample of origin, sequenced in a study of CD8+ T cells in alopecia areata. Sequencing templates came from extracted RNA that was reverse transcribed into cDNA. Profiling relied on immunoSEQ multiplex PCR, and the TCRdb table lists in-frame clones only, not all of them. The sample lists 150,000 or so clones, less than 80% occurring once. The sequencing here drew on CD8+ T cells sorted from blood, taken at week 0. The receptors were sampled from a human donor with alopecia areata.

This chain joins TRBV7-2 and TRBJ2-7, with D uncertain. Trimming took off 3 bases at V and 11 bases at J, with 11 bases between the two ends. Germline CDR1 reads SGHTA; CDR2 reads FQGNSA. The CDR3 sequence is 11 residues long. The CDR3 here is CASSLTGPKYF. CDR3 coding DNA: TGTGCCAGCAGCTTGACCGGGCCTAAGTACTTC.

The chain employs TRBV7-9 and TRBJ2-1; 12 bases map to TRBD2. J gave up 1 base and V 5 bases, and 3 bases lay outside the gene matches. The germline CDR1 and CDR2 sequences are SEHNR and FQNEAQ (reference sequence). There are 16 residues in the CDR3. The CDR3 loop reads CASSHGLAGSYNEQFF. The DNA of the CDR3 is TGTGCCAGCAGCCATGGACTAGCGGGGTCCTACAATGAGCAGTTCTTC. Full variable domain (remainder filled in from reference TRBV7-9 and TRBJ2-1): DTGVSQNPRHKITKRGQNVTFRCDPISEHNRLYWYRQTLGQGPEFLTYFQNEAQLEKSRLLSDRFSAERPKGSFSTLEIQRTEQGDSAMYLCASSHGLAGSYNEQFFGPGTRLTVL.

V usage is TRBV5-1 and J usage is TRBJ1-3; D is uncertain. With 0 bases removed from V and 0 bases from J, the gap between germline ends came to 10 bases. Germline CDR1 SGHRS, CDR2 YFSETQ. This CDR3 comprises 16 residues. Here the CDR3 DNA reads TGCGCCAGCAGCTTGGGGGCAGCGCTCTCTGGAAACACCATATATTTT. Translated: CASSLGAALSGNTIYF.

This rearrangement joins TRBV29-1 to TRBJ2-3, with TRBD2 matching 8 bases. The CDR3 extends over 15 amino acids. Germline V lookup: CDR1 SQVTM, CDR2 ANQGSEA. J was trimmed by 6 bases and V by 2 bases; bases with no gene match: 10. The CDR3 DNA reads as TGCAGCGTTGAACTCGGACTAGCCAGGGTTGATACGCAGTATTTT. As protein: CSVELGLARVDTQYF.

The genes are TRBV5-1 and TRBJ2-5; D may be TRBD2 (5 bases). This CDR3 region has 13 residues. CDR1 and CDR2 (germline): SGHRS, YFSETQ. Trimming stripped 1 base from V and 2 bases from J, with 6 bases between. Written as DNA, the CDR3 is TGCGCCAGCAGCTTGCGGGGACAAGAGACCCAGTACTTC. Protein product: CASSLRGQETQYF.

The gene calls are TRBV5-6 and TRBJ2-7, with 7 bases identical to TRBD2. In germline, CDR1 is SGHDT, CDR2 YYEEEE. The length of the CDR3 is 14 residues. V dropped 0 bases and J dropped 3; count of bases not matched to a gene: 3. In nucleotides, the CDR3 is TGTGCCAGCAGCTTGGGCGGGGACTACTACGAGCAGTACTTC. Its protein is CASSLGGDYYEQYF.

The V and J genes are TRBV10-3 and TRBJ2-3, with no clear D. This CDR3 spans 11 amino acids. V lost 3 bases to trimming and J lost 2 bases, with 0 bases between them. In germline, CDR1 is ENHRY, CDR2 SYGVKD. The CDR3 spells CAISDTDTQYF. For the CDR3, the DNA is TGTGCCATCAGTGACACAGATACGCAGTATTTT.

This clone showed up just a few times. In DNA, the CDR3 is TGTGCCAGCAGCTTTGGGGGGGGTAATGAGCAGTTCTTC. This codes for CASSFGGGNEQFF. The chain combines TRBV7-8 with TRBJ2-1; 7 nucleotides match TRBD2. The CDR3 spans 13 residues. The V and J ends lost 3 bases and 7 bases, in that order; junction bases with no gene match: 3. CDR1 and CDR2 from the germline V gene are SGHVS and FQNEAQ.

The chain couples TRBV2 to TRBJ2-7, with 8 nucleotides matching TRBD1. The V gene's germline CDR1 is SNHLY and CDR2 FYNNEI. Losses at the gene ends were 6 bases for V and 3 bases for J; bases not matched to a gene: 4. CDR3 length: 13 amino acids. CDR3 in DNA: TGTGCCAGCAGAGGACAGGGTTTCTACGAGCAGTACTTC. Residues: CASRGQGFYEQYF.

The chain is built from TRBV5-1 and TRBJ2-7; possible D gene TRBD2, 6 bases. V lost 0 bases and J lost 3, with 10 bases in between. The CDR3 totals 14 residues. CDR1 is SGHRS, CDR2 YFSETQ, per germline. DNA of the CDR3: TGCGCCAGCAGCTTGGCGGACTACCTCTACGAGCAGTACTTC. Its protein product is CASSLADYLYEQYF.

The V and J genes are TRBV29-1 and TRBJ2-3; tentative D call: TRBD2 (7 bases). The CDR3 covers 16 residues. Trimming removed 4 bases at V and 9 bases at J, with 26 bases between. CDR1 SQVTM and CDR2 ANQGSEA come from the germline V gene. DNA of the CDR3: TGCAGCGTTGGCGGGGGCCCCTCTCATCGCACAAGAACGCAGTATTTT. It translates to CSVGGGPSHRTRTQYF.

The chain joins TRBV9 to TRBJ1-1, with 9 bases fitting TRBD1. Per the germline V gene, CDR1 is SGDLS and CDR2 is YYNGEE. V lost 5 bases to trimming and J lost 0 bases; unmatched junction nucleotides: 11. CDR3 length: 17 amino acids. Here the CDR3 reads CASSRTGAPVLNTEAFF. The CDR3 DNA follows: TGTGCCAGCAGTCGGACAGGGGCCCCCGTTTTGAACACTGAAGCTTTCTTT. Using reference TRBV9 and TRBJ1-1 for the parts outside the CDR3, the full variable domain is DSGVTQTPKHLITATGQRVTLRCSPRSGDLSVYWYQQSLDQGLQFLIQYYNGEERAKGNILERFSAQQFPDLHSELNLSSLELGDSALYFCASSRTGAPVLNTEAFFGQGTRLTVV.

On this clone: Other nucleotide sequences from this sample produce the same CDR3. The CDR3 region has the DNA TGCAGCGTTGAGGCGGACAGGCCCTACGAGCAGTACTTC. Translated, it gives CSVEADRPYEQYF. V usage is TRBV29-1 and J usage is TRBJ2-7; 7 nucleotides line up with TRBD1. The CDR3 extends over 13 amino acids. The V and J ends lost 3 bases and 2 bases, in that order; junction bases with no gene match: 4. The germline V gene has CDR1 SQVTM and CDR2 ANQGSEA.

This clone was found a few times. The V and J genes are TRBV30 and TRBJ1-1, with TRBD1 matching over 7 bases. Germline-derived CDR1 and CDR2 are GTSNPN and SVGIG (reference sequence). The CDR3 contains 12 residues. V lost 7 bases to trimming and J lost 4 bases; unmatched junction nucleotides: 6. The CDR3 loop reads CALDREGTEAFF. In DNA, the CDR3 is TGTGCCTTAGACAGGGAGGGCACTGAAGCTTTCTTT.

This chain links TRBV29-1 with TRBJ2-3; D is possibly TRBD2 (6 bases). Looked up from germline, CDR1 is SQVTM and CDR2 is ANQGSEA. Trimming removed 4 bases at V and 2 bases at J, with 19 bases between. CDR3 length: 16 residues. The CDR3 sequence is CSVGGWVERATDTQYF. The CDR3 nucleotides read TGCAGCGTTGGGGGTTGGGTAGAGCGGGCCACAGATACGCAGTATTTT.

The J gene is TRBJ2-7, the V gene TRBV5-1; D remains unclear. Per the germline V gene, CDR1 is SGHRS and CDR2 is YFSETQ. This CDR3 spans 13 amino acids. Between the trimmed V and J ends, which lost 0 bases and 1 base, there was a span of 5 bases. CDR3 in amino acids: CASSLAESYEQYF. The CDR3 DNA reads as TGCGCCAGCAGCTTGGCAGAGTCCTACGAGCAGTACTTC.

Only a few counts were recorded for this clone. The chain links TRBV11-2 to TRBJ2-1; the D gene is possibly TRBD2 (7 bases). The CDR3 spans 16 residues. The V end was cut by 5 bases, the J end by 5 bases, with 19 bases between. Germline values: CDR1 SGHAT, CDR2 FQNNGV. The CDR3 loop is CASSRVGRGQDNEQFF. CDR3 DNA sequence: TGTGCCAGCAGCCGAGTAGGGCGGGGGCAGGACAATGAGCAGTTCTTC.

The chain combines TRBV10-3 with TRBJ2-3; D is ambiguous. Germline lookup yields CDR1 ENHRY and CDR2 SYGVKD. V shed 0 bases and J shed 4 bases, with 2 bases lying between them. This CDR3 region has 12 residues. The CDR3 DNA reads TGTGCCATCAGTGAGTCCCCAGATACGCAGTATTTT. Translated, it gives CAISESPDTQYF.

The sample holds a few counts of this clone. The chain recombines TRBV29-1 with TRBJ2-1; tentatively, D is TRBD2 (6 bases). Germline CDR1 SQVTM, CDR2 ANQGSEA. This CDR3 is built from 17 residues. Trimming cost V 5 bases and J 9 bases, with 29 bases left between them. CDR3 in amino acids: CSVPTRVEGSTFFEQFF. CDR3 DNA sequence: TGCAGCGTTCCTACCCGAGTGGAGGGGAGTACTTTTTTTGAGCAGTTCTTC.

CDR3 residues: CASRTTEEGTQYF. The CDR3 nucleotides read TGTGCCAGCAGGACAACCGAAGAGGGGACCCAGTACTTC. V and J are TRBV27 and TRBJ2-5, with D possibly TRBD2 on 5 matching bases. Trimming pared 6 bases from V and 7 bases from J, leaving 15 bases between. Germline CDR1 reads MNHEY; CDR2 reads SMNVEV (reference sequence). The CDR3 loop spans 13 amino acids.

This clone showed up just a few times. The V call is TRBV15, the J call TRBJ1-5; the D is unclear. Per the germline V gene, CDR1 is LNHNV and CDR2 is YYDKDF (reference sequence). The V and J ends lost 6 bases and 0 bases respectively, with 3 bases between them. This CDR3 has 12 residues. The DNA of the CDR3 is TGTGCCACCAGTGATAGCAATCAGCCCCAGCATTTT. Its protein product is CATSDSNQPQHF.

This rearrangement joins TRBV7-9 to TRBJ1-1; a weak D match, TRBD1 (5 bases). Germline V gene data show CDR1 as SEHNR and CDR2 as FQNEAQ (reference sequence). This CDR3 is built from 11 residues. V gave up 1 base and J gave up 8 bases, with 5 bases separating them. The CDR3 sequence: CASSLGGEAFF. CDR3 sequence (DNA): TGTGCCAGCAGCTTAGGGGGGGAAGCTTTCTTT.

The DNA of the CDR3 is TGCGCCAGCAGCGTCGGGACAACAAGAGAGACCCAGTACTTC. Residues: CASSVGTTRETQYF. V and J are TRBV10-2 and TRBJ2-5, with D perhaps matching TRBD1 (6 bases). Germline loops: CDR1 WSHSY, CDR2 SAAADI. V lost 6 bases and J lost 4, with 15 bases in between. The CDR3 contains 14 residues.

The chain recombines TRBV13 with TRBJ2-7, with D tentatively TRBD2 (5 bases). CDR1 is PRHDT, CDR2 FYEKMQ, per germline (reference sequence). This CDR3 contains 13 residues. V gave up 5 bases and J gave up 6 bases, with 14 bases separating them. The CDR3 DNA reads as TGTGCCAGCAGCCCCTCCGCCGCGGGCGAGCAGTACTTC. Its translation: CASSPSAAGEQYF.

The rearrangement uses TRBV29-1 and TRBJ1-2; D is perhaps TRBD1 (5 bases). Between the trimmed V and J ends, which lost 3 bases and 4 bases, there was a span of 12 bases. The CDR3 covers 13 residues. Germline CDR1 is SQVTM and CDR2 is ANQGSEA. CDR3 amino acids: CSVDTGVLYGYTF. As DNA, the CDR3 is TGCAGCGTTGATACAGGCGTCCTCTATGGCTACACCTTC. The full variable domain, its missing parts supplied by reference TRBV29-1 and TRBJ1-2, is SAVISQKPSRDICQRGTSLTIQCQVDSQVTMMFWYRQQPGQSLTLIATANQGSEATYESGFVIDKFPISRPNLTFSTLTVSNMSPEDSSIYLCSVDTGVLYGYTFGSGTRLTVV.

This clone has only a few counts. This chain links TRBV2 with TRBJ2-1; a weak D match, TRBD1 (6 bases). V was pared by 7 bases and J by 0 bases, with 25 bases between. Germline assignment: CDR1 SNHLY and CDR2 FYNNEI. The CDR3 is 19 residues long. The CDR3 is CASNTPGDTRKSSYNEQFF. CDR3 in DNA: TGTGCCAGCAACACTCCTGGGGACACAAGGAAGAGCTCCTACAATGAGCAGTTCTTC.

The rearrangement links TRBV5-1 to TRBJ2-1; the D is unclear. The CDR3 is 15 residues long. The ends were cut back, 0 bases at V and 0 bases at J, with 7 bases in the middle. Germline CDR1 SGHRS, CDR2 YFSETQ. DNA of the CDR3: TGCGCCAGCAGCTTGGACGAGACCTCCTACAATGAGCAGTTCTTC. As protein: CASSLDETSYNEQFF. The full variable domain, with the rest looked up from reference TRBV5-1 and TRBJ2-1, is KAGVTQTPRYLIKTRGQQVTLSCSPISGHRSVSWYQQTPGQGLQFLFEYFSETQRNKGNFPGRFSGRQFSNSRSEMNVSTLELGDSALYLCASSLDETSYNEQFFGPGTRLTVL.

This clone was recorded a few times. The J gene is TRBJ2-1, the V gene TRBV4-1; D remains ambiguous. The CDR3 has 18 amino acids. V gave up 1 base and J gave up 0 bases, with 16 bases separating them. The germline gives CDR1 MGHRA, CDR2 YSYEKL. This chain's CDR3 is CASSQVAGSLSSYNEQFF. CDR3 nucleotide sequence: TGCGCCAGCAGCCAAGTGGCTGGCTCCCTAAGCTCCTACAATGAGCAGTTCTTC.

This clone was seen more than once but under ten times. The rearrangement joins TRBV13 to TRBJ2-3; D not certain. CDR3 length: 14 amino acids. V gave up 1 base and J gave up 3 bases, with 8 bases separating them. Germline loops: CDR1 PRHDT, CDR2 FYEKMQ (reference sequence). Here the CDR3 DNA reads TGTGCCAGCAGCTTAGACAGTAAAACAGATACGCAGTATTTT. This encodes CASSLDSKTDTQYF.